This T cell receptor beta chain is drawn from a study of low-dose radiotherapy and immunotherapy resistance in tumors. Study summary: Fractions of 0.5 Gy went to Cohort 1 every 2 weeks, totaling 6.5 Gy. Patients were treated with intravenous nivolumab at 240 mg every two weeks and were also dosed with ipilimumab at 1 mg/kg every six weeks. Across 26 weeks, 13 Gy in total went to Cohort 2, delivered as 1 Gy per fraction every two weeks.

Many counts were recorded for this clonotype. TRAV- and TRBV-specific primers were used for first-strand cDNA, which covered alpha and beta chains. TCRs were put through roughly 19 PCR cycles of amplification with Phusion. A constant-region primer and the V-primer adapter served as the primer pair. TCRdb itself ran the reads through MiXCR, one entry per CDR3 protein. The data hold 85,000 to 95,000 distinct CDR3 sequences, with 20% to 25% observed a single time. Time point reported: after trial treatment. The treatment denotes: LDRT plus nivolumab, ipilimumab, low-dose cyclophosphamide and aspirin (RACIN trial). Nivolumab, ipilimumab, aspirin, low-dose cyclophosphamide and low-dose radiotherapy were all administered to the donors. The germline V gene encodes CDR1 SQVTM and CDR2 ANQGSEA. This CDR3 contains 10 residues. Trimming shortened V by 4 bases and J by 13 bases, and 11 bases separated the two germline ends.

The starting material was PBMCs, obtained after low-dose radiotherapy plus immunotherapy. The rearrangement joins TRBV29-1 to TRBJ2-1; maybe TRBD2 (6 bases). The receptor's source is a female donor with ovarian cancer. DNA for the CDR3: TGCAGCGTTGTGGGGGGAGAACAGTTCTTC. This translates into CSVVGGEQFF.